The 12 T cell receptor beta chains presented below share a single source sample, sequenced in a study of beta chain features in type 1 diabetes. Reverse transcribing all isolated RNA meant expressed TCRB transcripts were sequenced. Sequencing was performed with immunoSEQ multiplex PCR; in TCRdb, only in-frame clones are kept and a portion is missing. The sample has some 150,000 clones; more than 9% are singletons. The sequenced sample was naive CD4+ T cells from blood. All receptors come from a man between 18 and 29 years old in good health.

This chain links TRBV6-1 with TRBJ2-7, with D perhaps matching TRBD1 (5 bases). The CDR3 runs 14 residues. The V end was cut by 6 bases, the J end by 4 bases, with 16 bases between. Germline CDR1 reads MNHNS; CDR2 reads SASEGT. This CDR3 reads CASSPTGISYEQYF. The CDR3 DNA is TGTGCCAGCAGCCCCACAGGCATCTCTTACGAGCAGTACTTC.

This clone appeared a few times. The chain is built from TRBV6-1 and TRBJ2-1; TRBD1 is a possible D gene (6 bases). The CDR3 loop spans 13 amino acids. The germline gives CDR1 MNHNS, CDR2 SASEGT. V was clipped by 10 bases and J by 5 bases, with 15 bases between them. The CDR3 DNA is TGTGCCACTGCAGGACAGATAGACAATGAGCAGTTCTTC. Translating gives CATAGQIDNEQFF.

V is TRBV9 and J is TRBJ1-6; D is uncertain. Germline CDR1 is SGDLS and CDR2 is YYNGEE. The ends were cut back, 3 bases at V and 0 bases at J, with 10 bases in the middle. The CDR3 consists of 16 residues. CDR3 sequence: CASSADIGSYNSPLHF. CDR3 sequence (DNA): TGTGCCAGCAGCGCAGACATCGGCTCCTATAATTCACCCCTCCACTTT.

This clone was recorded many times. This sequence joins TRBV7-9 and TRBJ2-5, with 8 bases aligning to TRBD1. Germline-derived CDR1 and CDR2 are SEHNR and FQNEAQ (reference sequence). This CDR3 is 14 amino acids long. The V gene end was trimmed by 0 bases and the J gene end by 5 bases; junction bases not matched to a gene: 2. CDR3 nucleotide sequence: TGTGCCAGCAGCTTAGCCAGGGGGCAGGAGACCCAGTACTTC. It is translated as CASSLARGQETQYF. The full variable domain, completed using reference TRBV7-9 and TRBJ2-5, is DTGVSQNPRHKITKRGQNVTFRCDPISEHNRLYWYRQTLGQGPEFLTYFQNEAQLEKSRLLSDRFSAERPKGSFSTLEIQRTEQGDSAMYLCASSLARGQETQYFGPGTRLLVL.

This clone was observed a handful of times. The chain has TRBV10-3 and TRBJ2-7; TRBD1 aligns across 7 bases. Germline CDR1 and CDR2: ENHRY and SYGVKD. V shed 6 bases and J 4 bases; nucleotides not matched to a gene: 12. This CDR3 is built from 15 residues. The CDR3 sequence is CAISSSTGTRYEQYF. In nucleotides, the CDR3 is TGTGCCATCAGCTCCTCGACAGGGACGAGATACGAGCAGTACTTC.

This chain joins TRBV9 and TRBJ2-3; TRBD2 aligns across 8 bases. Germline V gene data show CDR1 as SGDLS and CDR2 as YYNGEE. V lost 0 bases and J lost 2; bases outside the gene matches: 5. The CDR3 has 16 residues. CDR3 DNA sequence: TGTGCCAGCAGCGTAGATCCGCGGGGGGACACAGATACGCAGTATTTT. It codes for CASSVDPRGDTDTQYF.

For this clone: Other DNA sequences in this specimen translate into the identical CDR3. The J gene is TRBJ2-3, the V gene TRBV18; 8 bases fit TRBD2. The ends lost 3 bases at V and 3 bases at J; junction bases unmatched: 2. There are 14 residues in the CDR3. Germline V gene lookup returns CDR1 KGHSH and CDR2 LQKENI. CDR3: CASSPGTSTDTQYF. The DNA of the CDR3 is TGTGCCAGCTCACCCGGGACTAGTACAGATACGCAGTATTTT.

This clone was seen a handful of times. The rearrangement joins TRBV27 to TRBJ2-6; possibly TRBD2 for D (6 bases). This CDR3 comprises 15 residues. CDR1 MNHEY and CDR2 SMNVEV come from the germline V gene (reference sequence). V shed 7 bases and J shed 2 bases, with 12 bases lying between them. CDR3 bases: TGTGCCAGCAAGACCTCGGGGGCTGGGGCCAACGTCCTGACTTTC. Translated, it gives CASKTSGAGANVLTF. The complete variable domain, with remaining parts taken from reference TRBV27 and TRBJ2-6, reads EAQVTQNPRYLITVTGKKLTVTCSQNMNHEYMSWYRQDPGLGLRQIYYSMNVEVTDKGDVPEGYKVSRKEKRNFPLILESPSPNQTSLYFCASKTSGAGANVLTFGAGSRLTVL.

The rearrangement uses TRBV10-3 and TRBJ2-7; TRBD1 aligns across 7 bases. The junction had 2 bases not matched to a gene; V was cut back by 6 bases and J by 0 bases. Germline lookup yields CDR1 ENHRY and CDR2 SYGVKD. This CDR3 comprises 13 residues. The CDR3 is CAIRRDSSYEQYF. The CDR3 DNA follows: TGTGCCATCAGAAGGGACAGCTCCTACGAGCAGTACTTC.

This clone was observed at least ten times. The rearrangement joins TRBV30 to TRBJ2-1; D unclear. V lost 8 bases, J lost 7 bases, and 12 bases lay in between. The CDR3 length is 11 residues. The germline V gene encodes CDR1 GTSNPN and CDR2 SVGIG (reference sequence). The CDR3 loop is CASWYGNEQFF. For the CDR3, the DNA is TGTGCCAGCTGGTACGGGAATGAGCAGTTCTTC.

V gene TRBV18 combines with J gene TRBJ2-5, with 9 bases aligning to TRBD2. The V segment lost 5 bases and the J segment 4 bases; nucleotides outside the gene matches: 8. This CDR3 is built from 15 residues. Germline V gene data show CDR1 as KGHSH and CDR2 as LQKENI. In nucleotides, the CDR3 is TGTGCCAGCTCAGCCCCGGGACTAGCTGCAGAGACCCAGTACTTC. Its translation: CASSAPGLAAETQYF. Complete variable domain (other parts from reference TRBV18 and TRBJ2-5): NAGVMQNPRHLVRRRGQEARLRCSPMKGHSHVYWYRQLPEEGLKFMVYLQKENIIDESGMPKERFSAEFPKEGPSILRIQQVVRGDSAAYFCASSAPGLAAETQYFGPGTRLLVL.

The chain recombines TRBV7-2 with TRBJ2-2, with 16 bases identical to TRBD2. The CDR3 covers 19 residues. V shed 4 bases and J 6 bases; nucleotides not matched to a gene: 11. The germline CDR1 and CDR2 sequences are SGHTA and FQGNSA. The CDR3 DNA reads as TGTGCCAGCAGCTCTCCATCCGGGACTAGCGGGGGGGTGGCCGGGGAGCTGTTTTTT. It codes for CASSSPSGTSGGVAGELFF.